The sequence of this T cell receptor (beta chain) was determined in a study of CD8 T cells in ankylosing spondylitis (dated by TCRdb to the late 2010s). At the level of the whole study: The study profiled T cell receptor beta repertoires in healthy donors and ankylosing spondylitis patients to find disease-linked TCR variants. The full study cohort comprised around 25 ankylosing spondylitis patients and 85 to 120 healthy donors. Peripheral blood samples were taken, and synovial fluid was additionally collected from ankylosing spondylitis patients.

Its CDR3 holds 17 amino acids, cysteine through phenylalanine. The retained sequence is limited to the CDR3, 51 bases, with the frame set at the first base. V is trimmed back by 9 bases and J by 0 bases, and the junction contains 15 bases that no gene match accounts for. The CDR1 and CDR2 encoded by the germline V gene are LGHNA and YNFKEQ. A word on this clonotype: The target of this receptor is not known. Base quality data are lacking; no much larger clone is found one base away.

Synovial fluid samples were paired with blood samples taken from the same ankylosing spondylitis patients. The study at large found these results: Some of the motif variants had been reported before in the synovial fluid and blood of reactive arthritis patients, a finding that suggests common disease-initiation mechanisms. The disease-linked clones were reported as significantly enriched in matched synovial fluid samples from ankylosing spondylitis patients. Blood from ankylosing spondylitis patients appeared to be characterized by a TCR beta motif made up of several highly homologous amino acid variants. The disease-linked clones showed a CD8+ phenotype and occurred at relatively low frequencies in peripheral blood.

Sequenced using an Illumina HiSeq 2500. Quantitative 5'-RACE with molecular barcodes was the method used to prepare the TCR beta libraries. The published analysis was carried out like this. Disease-linked TCR variants were identified with a new computational method built on a probabilistic model of VDJ rearrangement. In TCRdb, the public reads were trimmed at Q25 with fastp and aligned with MiXCR, with productive beta chains retained. Each record represents a unique CDR3 protein, reported with the most common genes and DNA among its rows. The V and J calls, along with clone size, are taken from TCRdb and not from the paper's own processing. The sample table holds about 100,000 distinct CDR3 sequences, of which around 24% were seen once. The ten largest clones take up over 9% of the sample.

The sequence derives from a male donor with ankylosing spondylitis. Sequencing input: synovial fluid, either unsorted or a sorted T cell fraction (not recorded which). Recombination joined TRBV4-2 with TRBJ2-3, and TRBD2 matches 7 of the central bases. Here the CDR3 is given as CASIWSHFSGSTDTQYF. The nucleotides read TGTGCCAGTATCTGGAGCCATTTTAGCGGGAGCACAGATACGCAGTATTTT.